Presented here are 29 T cell receptor beta chains from one specimen sequenced in a study of blood T cell repertoires in COVID-19. Clones were sequenced by immunoSEQ multiplex PCR, and TCRdb holds only the in-frame ones, with some missing. Among approximately 400,000 clones listed, approximately 89% were seen once. The specimen sequenced was PBMCs or T cells enriched from blood (not recorded which). The receptors come from a man younger than 45 who had recovered from COVID-19.

V gene TRBV19 combines with J gene TRBJ1-5; D gene ambiguous. Germline V gene lookup returns CDR1 LNHDA and CDR2 SQIVND (reference sequence). Trimming took off 6 bases at V and 4 bases at J, with 13 bases between the two ends. The CDR3 sequence is 14 residues long. CDR3 bases: TGTGCCAGTAGAGAGAAGGGAGGGAATCAGCCCCAGCATTTT. Protein: CASREKGGNQPQHF.

This clone has more than one count but fewer than ten. This chain links TRBV30 with TRBJ2-5; TRBD2 agrees at 9 bases. The V gene's germline CDR1 is GTSNPN and CDR2 SVGIG (reference sequence). V dropped 3 bases and J dropped 5; count of bases not matched to a gene: 4. The CDR3 runs 13 residues. Here the CDR3 reads CAWSAGLAETQYF. The CDR3 DNA sequence: TGTGCCTGGAGCGCGGGACTAGCCGAGACCCAGTACTTC.

V is TRBV14 and J is TRBJ1-1, with D unclear. The ends were cut back, 1 base at V and 6 bases at J, with 18 bases in the middle. Germline CDR1 is SGHDN and CDR2 is FVKESK. This CDR3 is 16 amino acids long. The CDR3 nucleotides read TGTGCCAGCAGCCAAGTCGGGTTGGCCAGTTGGGCTGAAGCTTTCTTT. Translated, it gives CASSQVGLASWAEAFF.

The V call is TRBV2, the J call TRBJ2-1, with D possibly TRBD1 on 5 matching bases. The CDR3 loop spans 15 amino acids. V was clipped by 6 bases and J by 6 bases, with 18 bases between them. Germline lookup yields CDR1 SNHLY and CDR2 FYNNEI. As DNA, the CDR3 is TGTGCCAGCAGAGACAGTTTGATCGTGGGCAATGAGCAGTTCTTC. As protein: CASRDSLIVGNEQFF.

The chain joins TRBV5-5 to TRBJ2-1; D gene unclear. The V end lost 2 bases, the J end lost 1 base, and 13 bases lay between the germline ends. The CDR3 sequence is 16 residues long. Germline CDR1 reads SGHKS; CDR2 reads YYEKEE (reference sequence). DNA for the CDR3: TGTGCCAGCAGCTTAAGCTCCTCTGCGTCCTACAATGAGCAGTTCTTC. Its translation is CASSLSSSASYNEQFF.

The gene calls are TRBV9 and TRBJ2-2, with D perhaps matching TRBD2 (6 bases). This CDR3 has 17 amino acids. CDR1 and CDR2 from the germline V gene are SGDLS and YYNGEE. Trimming left V 0 bases short and J 2 bases short, with 14 bases between. The CDR3 DNA sequence: TGTGCCAGCAGCGTAGCATCCGACGGGGGAAACACCGGGGAGCTGTTTTTT. It is translated as CASSVASDGGNTGELFF. The whole variable domain, filled in from reference TRBV9 and TRBJ2-2, reads DSGVTQTPKHLITATGQRVTLRCSPRSGDLSVYWYQQSLDQGLQFLIQYYNGEERAKGNILERFSAQQFPDLHSELNLSSLELGDSALYFCASSVASDGGNTGELFFGEGSRLTVL.

The chain is built from TRBV5-5 and TRBJ2-1; the D is unclear. From germline, CDR1 is SGHKS and CDR2 YYEKEE (reference sequence). The CDR3 has 13 residues. V lost 1 base and J 6 bases, leaving 8 bases between the germline ends. The CDR3 reads CASSLIESNEQFF. The CDR3 DNA reads TGTGCCAGCAGCTTGATAGAGAGCAATGAGCAGTTCTTC.

The chain joins TRBV7-9 to TRBJ2-2; D may be TRBD2 (5 bases). V was cut by 7 bases and J by 1 base, with 19 bases left in between. Per germline, CDR1 SEHNR and CDR2 FQNEAQ (reference sequence). The CDR3 runs to 17 residues. CDR3 sequence (DNA): TGTGCCAGCAACCGACCCCCCCAACTAGTGAACACCGGGGAGCTGTTTTTT. The encoded protein is CASNRPPQLVNTGELFF.

In the case of this clone: Other DNA sequences from this sample encode an identical CDR3 as well. The chain uses TRBV5-1 and TRBJ1-1; weak D call: TRBD1 (5 bases). The CDR3 covers 13 residues. The germline V and J ends were trimmed by 4 bases and 1 base, with 8 bases remaining between them. The V gene's germline CDR1 is SGHRS and CDR2 YFSETQ. The CDR3 DNA reads TGCGCCAGCAGCCGAGACAGGAACACTGAAGCTTTCTTT. As protein: CASSRDRNTEAFF. The variable domain in full, completed from reference TRBV5-1 and TRBJ1-1, reads KAGVTQTPRYLIKTRGQQVTLSCSPISGHRSVSWYQQTPGQGLQFLFEYFSETQRNKGNFPGRFSGRQFSNSRSEMNVSTLELGDSALYLCASSRDRNTEAFFGQGTRLTVV.

The chain uses TRBV19 and TRBJ1-2, with 8 bases identical to TRBD1. This CDR3 is 14 amino acids long. J lost 4 bases, V lost 7 bases, and 8 bases had no gene match. Germline V CDR1 and CDR2: LNHDA, SQIVND (reference sequence). The CDR3, as DNA: TGTGCCAGTACCGCGAACAGGGGGGCCTATGGCTACACCTTC. It is translated as CASTANRGAYGYTF.

As regards this clone: Different DNA sequences within this sample yield the same CDR3. The gene calls are TRBV7-2 and TRBJ1-1; no reliable D call. The V and J ends lost 2 bases and 5 bases respectively, with 3 bases between them. Germline V gene lookup returns CDR1 SGHTA and CDR2 FQGNSA. The length of the CDR3 is 11 residues. The chain's CDR3 is CASSLLTEAFF. CDR3 sequence (DNA): TGTGCCAGCAGCTTACTTACTGAAGCTTTCTTT.

This chain joins TRBV9 and TRBJ2-7; D call uncertain. The CDR3 has 14 amino acids. The germline CDR1 and CDR2 sequences are SGDLS and YYNGEE. V lost 4 bases and J 0 bases, leaving 11 bases between the germline ends. The chain's CDR3 is CASSPQQSSYEQYF. The CDR3 DNA sequence: TGTGCCAGCAGCCCACAACAGAGCTCCTACGAGCAGTACTTC.

The V call is TRBV5-4, the J call TRBJ2-2; TRBD1 is a possible D gene (5 bases). This CDR3 spans 17 amino acids. The germline CDR1 and CDR2 sequences are SGHNT and YYREEE (reference sequence). Trimming removed 3 bases at V and 5 bases at J, with 20 bases between. Here the CDR3 reads CASSSIRGDSSTGELFF. CDR3 coding DNA: TGTGCCAGCAGCTCAATTAGGGGTGACAGTTCAACCGGGGAGCTGTTTTTT.

V usage is TRBV6-5 and J usage is TRBJ1-6, with 7 bases aligning to TRBD1. From germline, CDR1 is MNHEY and CDR2 SVGAGI. The length of the CDR3 is 15 residues. With V trimmed by 0 bases and J by 7 bases, 3 bases remained unmatched. CDR3 nucleotide sequence: TGTGCCAGCAGTTACTCGGTGACAGGGAATTCACCCCTCCACTTT. Protein sequence: CASSYSVTGNSPLHF.

The J gene is TRBJ2-7, the V gene TRBV6-5; TRBD1 might be the D (5 bases). Trimming cost V 7 bases and J 1 base, with 14 bases left between them. The CDR3 runs 14 residues. Germline CDR1 MNHEY, CDR2 SVGAGI. The DNA of the CDR3 is TGTGCCAGCACCGAAGGGGTCAGGTCCTACGAGCAGTACTTC. Translation: CASTEGVRSYEQYF.

This chain connects TRBV7-9 to TRBJ1-4, with D uncertain. The V end lost 5 bases, the J end lost 3 bases, and 13 bases lay between the germline ends. This CDR3 has 15 amino acids. CDR1 and CDR2 from the germline V gene are SEHNR and FQNEAQ (reference sequence). CDR3 nucleotides: TGTGCCAGCAGCCCCTTAGTAGGAGCTAATGAAAAACTGTTTTTT. Its translation is CASSPLVGANEKLFF.

The chain couples TRBV9 to TRBJ1-2; the match to TRBD1 covers 12 bases. Germline V gene sequence: CDR1 SGDLS, CDR2 YYNGEE. Unmatched junction bases numbered 10, after V lost 5 bases and J lost 8 bases. CDR3 length equals 15 residues. In DNA, the CDR3 is TGTGCCAGCAGTCGACCGGGACAGGGGGCAGCAGGCTACACCTTC. Amino acids: CASSRPGQGAAGYTF.

V usage is TRBV30 and J usage is TRBJ2-3; 9 nucleotides match TRBD1. With V trimmed by 8 bases and J by 5 bases, 8 bases remained unmatched. Per the germline V gene, CDR1 is GTSNPN and CDR2 is SVGIG (reference sequence). This CDR3 comprises 13 residues. The CDR3 coding sequence is TGTGCCACCGGGACAGGGTTTATAGATACGCAGTATTTT. It codes for CATGTGFIDTQYF.

V gene TRBV27 combines with J gene TRBJ2-7; D gene unclear. Germline V gives CDR1 MNHEY, CDR2 SMNVEV (reference sequence). Trimming took off 7 bases at V and 1 base at J, with 14 bases between the two ends. The length of the CDR3 is 14 residues. CDR3 nucleotides: TGTGCCAGCAAGGCGATGACTGCGTCCTACGAGCAGTACTTC. It specifies CASKAMTASYEQYF.

The chain employs TRBV19 and TRBJ1-2; 8 bases map to TRBD1. Germline CDR1 is LNHDA and CDR2 is SQIVND (reference sequence). The length of the CDR3 is 13 residues. J gave up 5 bases and V 10 bases, and 9 bases lay outside the gene matches. CDR3 sequence (DNA): TGTGCCACAGATTCAGGGGGCGGATATGGCTACACCTTC. It encodes CATDSGGGYGYTF. Complete variable domain (other parts from reference TRBV19 and TRBJ1-2): DGGITQSPKYLFRKEGQNVTLSCEQNLNHDAMYWYRQDPGQGLRLIYYSQIVNDFQKGDIAEGYSVSREKKESFPLTVTSAQKNPTAFYLCATDSGGGYGYTFGSGTRLTVV.

This chain links TRBV6-1 with TRBJ1-5; 12 bases align to TRBD1. With 4 bases clipped from V and 5 bases from J, the junction kept 6 bases outside the gene matches. The CDR3 extends over 16 amino acids. Germline CDR1 reads MNHNS; CDR2 reads SASEGT. The CDR3 DNA reads TGTGCCAGCAGTGGGGACAGGGGGCGCGCATATCAGCCCCAGCATTTT. Translating gives CASSGDRGRAYQPQHF.

The chain links TRBV28 to TRBJ2-3, with 10 bases aligning to TRBD1. Germline V CDR1 and CDR2: MDHEN, SYDVKM. The ends lost 6 bases at V and 2 bases at J; junction bases unmatched: 11. The CDR3 extends over 17 amino acids. The CDR3 DNA follows: TGTGCCAGCAGAGGCATCGGGACAGGGGTGTTCACAGATACGCAGTATTTT. The encoded protein is CASRGIGTGVFTDTQYF.

This clone was detected only once. The chain carries TRBV9 and TRBJ2-1, with TRBD1 identical over 8 bases. Per the germline V gene, CDR1 is SGDLS and CDR2 is YYNGEE. CDR3 length: 16 amino acids. J was trimmed by 6 bases and V by 0 bases; bases with no gene match: 8. The DNA for the CDR3 is TGTGCCAGCAGCGTAGCCGGCAGGGGGCCCGGCAATGAGCAGTTCTTC. As protein: CASSVAGRGPGNEQFF.

The V call is TRBV30, the J call TRBJ1-5, with a tentative D call TRBD1 (6 bases). The germline V gene encodes CDR1 GTSNPN and CDR2 SVGIG (reference sequence). V was trimmed by 2 bases and J by 1 base, leaving 9 bases between them. This CDR3 contains 14 residues. In DNA, the CDR3 is TGTGCCTGGAGTCAGGACAGCAGCAATCAGCCCCAGCATTTT. Encoded protein: CAWSQDSSNQPQHF.

J is TRBJ2-2 and V is TRBV7-3, with D perhaps matching TRBD2 (6 bases). CDR1 is SGHTA, CDR2 FQGTGA, per germline. The CDR3 is made up of 13 amino acids. V was shortened by 3 bases and J by 6 bases, with 8 bases between the two germline ends. CDR3 protein: CASSLSGAGELFF. The CDR3 DNA is TGTGCCAGCAGCTTGTCGGGGGCCGGGGAGCTGTTTTTT.

CDR3 DNA: TGCGCCAGCAGTCCCGAGGGGGGGGTAGGTTATGGCTACACCTTC. Translated, it gives CASSPEGGVGYGYTF. The chain joins TRBV10-2 to TRBJ1-2; TRBD1 is a possible D gene (6 bases). V lost 5 bases and J 5 bases, leaving 18 bases between the germline ends. The CDR3 is 15 residues long. CDR1 WSHSY and CDR2 SAAADI come from the germline V gene.

This clone was observed a single time. This chain uses TRBV4-1 with TRBJ2-3, with 7 bases fitting TRBD1. The V gene end was trimmed by 0 bases and the J gene end by 4 bases; junction bases not matched to a gene: 13. CDR3 size: 18 residues. The germline V gene has CDR1 MGHRA and CDR2 YSYEKL. In DNA, the CDR3 is TGCGCCAGCAGCCAAGATAGAGGGGGCTCGGGCTTGGCAGATACGCAGTATTTT. Translating gives CASSQDRGGSGLADTQYF.

V usage is TRBV21-1 and J usage is TRBJ1-5; TRBD1 reflects the table's D call only, with no check against the DNA. TRBV21-1 is a listed pseudogene. This CDR3 has 17 residues. CDR3 residues: CASSKGQIKQGNQPQHF. CDR3 DNA: TGTGCCAGCAGCAAAGGCCAAATTAAACAGGGGAATCAGCCCCAGCATTTT.

This chain connects TRBV5-1 to TRBJ2-3; the match to TRBD2 covers 8 bases. Germline lookup yields CDR1 SGHRS and CDR2 YFSETQ. The V gene end was trimmed by 5 bases and the J gene end by 2 bases; junction bases not matched to a gene: 7. The CDR3 consists of 15 residues. This CDR3 is CASRAGGQVTDTQYF. CDR3 DNA sequence: TGCGCCAGCAGGGCGGGGGGCCAAGTCACAGATACGCAGTATTTT.